The clone carrying this T cell receptor beta chain was recorded once. Its specificity is not known. Treatment specified: around 19 received Ad26.COV2.S at low or high dose, single or two shots; 5 received placebo; per-sample allocation not given. Each sample was drawn 63 days after the first injection (of vaccine or placebo). Cohort 1b enrolled adults aged 18-55 years in Boston. Wuhan-strain SARS-CoV-2 spike was expressed by the Ad26 vector that made up the vaccine. This entry belongs to a study of Ad26.COV2.S vaccination and SARS-CoV-2 variants. At the level of the study: Intramuscularly, Ad26.COV2.S was given either once or twice, 56 days apart. Findings and limits, study-wide: Analytic work on TCR breadth and depth might have understated the full extent of total T cell responses.

Clones were read by immunoSEQ multiplex PCR, and TCRdb kept only the in-frame ones, dropping some. The sample holds approximately 300,000 clones; around 85% are singletons and the top ten take around 2%. Germline CDR1 SGHRS, CDR2 YFSETQ. J gave up 3 bases and V 4 bases, and 4 bases lay outside the gene matches. The CDR3 is 13 residues long. The sequence came from a person between 18 and 65 years old who received the Ad26.COV2.S COVID-19 vaccine or a placebo. This sequence joins TRBV5-1 and TRBJ2-7; TRBD1 agrees at 7 bases. This specimen was peripheral blood, taken in a trial of Ad26.COV2.S vaccine versus placebo. The CDR3 sequence is CASSQGGIYEQYF. CDR3 bases: TGCGCCAGCAGCCAAGGGGGCATCTACGAGCAGTACTTC.